Listed below are T cell receptor beta chains from one sample, sequenced in a study of immune evolution from preneoplasia to lung adenocarcinoma. Assay used: immunoSEQ multiplex PCR; TCRdb lists only in-frame clones, some missing. The table shows about 5,000 clones, with 78% occurring only once. Material: FFPE normal lung tissue adjacent to the tumor. The receptors come from a person aged 50-70 years with lung adenocarcinoma. Both conserved end residues are part of each CDR3.

V gene: TRBV9; J gene: TRBJ2-3; CDR3 protein: CASSAGQSTTDTQYF
V gene: TRBV5-1; J gene: TRBJ2-5; CDR3 protein: CASSRGTGGGETQYF
V gene: TRBV4-1; J gene: TRBJ1-1; CDR3 protein: CASSTQAWTGGDDTEAFF
V gene: TRBV28; J gene: TRBJ1-1; CDR3 protein: CASSPNTEAFF
V gene: TRBV5-1; J gene: TRBJ2-7; CDR3 protein: CASAVGTTRDEQYF
V gene: TRBV7-9; J gene: TRBJ2-3; CDR3 protein: CASSPGPNTQYF
V gene: TRBV10-1; J gene: TRBJ2-5; CDR3 protein: CASTDLVVWETQYF
V gene: TRBV21-1; J gene: TRBJ2-5; CDR3 protein: CASSPGGNNQETQYF
V gene: TRBV7-8; J gene: TRBJ2-3; CDR3 protein: CASSHQGLSGSRTDTQYF
V gene: TRBV29-1; J gene: TRBJ2-5; CDR3 protein: CSVEAETVAPETQYF
V gene: TRBV6-6; J gene: TRBJ1-3; CDR3 protein: CASRAVSGNTIYF
V gene: TRBV6-1; J gene: TRBJ2-6; CDR3 protein: CASRNRRAGANVLTF
V gene: TRBV9; J gene: TRBJ1-2; CDR3 protein: CASSVGGTNYGYTF
V gene: TRBV19; J gene: TRBJ1-1; CDR3 protein: CASSQFGTLIEAFF
V gene: TRBV2; J gene: TRBJ2-7; CDR3 protein: CASSISRSSGRPGGSYSYEQYF
V gene: TRBV7-6; J gene: TRBJ2-2; CDR3 protein: CASSVTGTTGELFF
V gene: TRBV1; J gene: TRBJ1-5; CDR3 protein: CTSTGTGLGQPQHF
V gene: TRBV19; J gene: TRBJ2-7; CDR3 protein: CASSTGQGYEQYF
V gene: TRBV28; J gene: TRBJ1-1; CDR3 protein: CASKKWFSGGGRNTEAFF
V gene: TRBV6-1; J gene: TRBJ1-5; CDR3 protein: CASRRQGRQPQHF
V gene: TRBV5-4; J gene: TRBJ2-2; CDR3 protein: CASSPGQANTGELFF
V gene: TRBV19; J gene: TRBJ2-7; CDR3 protein: CASLHLGEQYF
V gene: TRBV6-6; J gene: TRBJ2-7; CDR3 protein: CASSGQGAQYEQYF
V gene: TRBV7-9; J gene: TRBJ1-3; CDR3 protein: CASSLRENSGNTIYF
V gene: TRBV28; J gene: TRBJ1-2; CDR3 protein: CASSLAGGADYGYTF
V gene: TRBV11-2; J gene: TRBJ2-1; CDR3 protein: CASTVAGAYNEQFF
V gene: TRBV7-9; J gene: TRBJ2-4; CDR3 protein: CASSPTGGTKNIQYF
V gene: TRBV29-1; J gene: TRBJ2-2; CDR3 protein: CSVVFPGGTGELFF
V gene: TRBV5-1; J gene: TRBJ2-1; CDR3 protein: CASSLAASSYNEQFF
V gene: TRBV7-2; J gene: TRBJ1-2; CDR3 protein: CASSLGGGRNYGYTF
V gene: TRBV2; J gene: TRBJ2-3; CDR3 protein: CASSELALSTDTQYF
V gene: TRBV4-1; J gene: TRBJ2-5; CDR3 protein: CASSQDGSAPSQETQYF
V gene: TRBV5-1; J gene: TRBJ2-5; CDR3 protein: CASSLALAGGVETQYF
V gene: TRBV6-1; J gene: TRBJ2-7; CDR3 protein: CASSETGQAVHEQYF
V gene: TRBV5-4; J gene: TRBJ2-1; CDR3 protein: CASSLQAGASNEQFF
V gene: TRBV18; J gene: TRBJ1-2; CDR3 protein: CASSAQGGHGYTF
V gene: TRBV28; J gene: TRBJ1-1; CDR3 protein: CASSLVGLQAFF
V gene: TRBV6-5; J gene: TRBJ2-5; CDR3 protein: CASGGPAGGQETQYF
V gene: TRBV11-3; J gene: TRBJ2-2; CDR3 protein: CASSSRTSTFLGELFF
V gene: TRBV5-1; J gene: TRBJ2-5; CDR3 protein: CASRGGAYQETQYF
V gene: TRBV28; J gene: TRBJ2-1; CDR3 protein: CASRDPSGAYNEQFF
V gene: TRBV19; J gene: TRBJ1-1; CDR3 protein: CASRIGHTEAFF
V gene: TRBV15; J gene: TRBJ2-3; CDR3 protein: CATSRGASTSTDTQYF
V gene: TRBV6-1; J gene: TRBJ2-5; CDR3 protein: CASSLQAVGRTQYF
V gene: TRBV27; J gene: TRBJ2-7; CDR3 protein: CASRAGVGGEQYF
V gene: TRBV28; J gene: TRBJ2-7; CDR3 protein: CASMNGGGAYEQYF
V gene: TRBV5-1; J gene: TRBJ1-1; CDR3 protein: CASSFEFGRGKTEAFF
V gene: TRBV5-1; J gene: TRBJ2-5; CDR3 protein: CASSPDPAGETQYF